The entry that follows covers one TCR beta chain sequence. What it binds is unknown. 5'RACE, which relied on constant-segment primers, yielded TCR alpha and TCR beta cDNA libraries carrying sample barcodes and UMIs. TCRdb processed the 5' RACE reads anew with MiXCR; each CDR3 protein has one entry. Of 250,000 to 350,000 distinct CDR3 sequences listed, 15% to 20% are singletons. This sample is drawn from a study of T-cell memory formation after mild COVID-19. Whole-study findings and limits: CD4+ contracting clones were found mainly in CM and EM, and CD8+ ones in EMRA. Researchers could not confirm that second-wave clones peaking on day 37 targeted SARS-CoV-2.

With 2 bases removed from V and 3 bases from J, the gap between germline ends came to 12 bases. Germline CDR1 and CDR2: SGHKS and YYEKEE (reference sequence). The CDR3 is made up of 14 amino acids. This clonotype was sampled from a man aged 18-30 years who had mild COVID-19 (a few samples of this study predate the infection). Cell type and time point are not known. The rearrangement uses TRBV5-5 and TRBJ2-7, with no clear D. The sample consisted of PBMCs or a T cell subset sorted from them (not recorded which). CDR3 sequence (DNA): TGTGCCAGCAGCTTTGGACGGACCGGCTACGAGCAGTACTTC. Amino acid sequence: CASSFGRTGYEQYF.